This T cell receptor (beta chain) was captured in a study of cytomegalovirus exposure and HLA in healthy donors. With 60 Vbeta and 13 Jbeta primers, the PCR was carried out. The data were produced by immunoSEQ multiplex PCR, yet TCRdb's version contains in-frame clones alone and is incomplete. The sample comprises some 190,000 clones, around 80% of which are singletons, and around 1.5% rests with the top ten. The ends lost 3 bases at V and 8 bases at J; junction bases unmatched: 3. This CDR3 has 12 amino acids. Germline loops: CDR1 MNHEY, CDR2 SVGAGI. Sequencing used PBMCs. This chain joins TRBV6-5 and TRBJ1-2; 7 bases line up with TRBD1. This TCR was sampled from a man aged 18 to 30 in good health and CMV-seronegative. The chain's CDR3 is CASSYRGQGYTF. CDR3 coding DNA: TGTGCCAGCAGTTATAGGGGGCAAGGCTACACCTTC.